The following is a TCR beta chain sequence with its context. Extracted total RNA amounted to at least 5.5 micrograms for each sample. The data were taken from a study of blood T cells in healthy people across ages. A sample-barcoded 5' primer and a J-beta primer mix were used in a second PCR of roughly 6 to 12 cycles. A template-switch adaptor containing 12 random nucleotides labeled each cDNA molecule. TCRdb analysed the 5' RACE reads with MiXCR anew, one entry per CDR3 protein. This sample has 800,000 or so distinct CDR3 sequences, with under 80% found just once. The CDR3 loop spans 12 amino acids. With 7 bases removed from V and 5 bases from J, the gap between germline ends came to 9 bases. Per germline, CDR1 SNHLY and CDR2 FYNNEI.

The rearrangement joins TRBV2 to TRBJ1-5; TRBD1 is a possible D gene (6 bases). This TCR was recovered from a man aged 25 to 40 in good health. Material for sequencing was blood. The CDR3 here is CASNRAYQPQHF. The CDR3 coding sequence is TGTGCCAGCAACAGGGCCTATCAGCCCCAGCATTTT. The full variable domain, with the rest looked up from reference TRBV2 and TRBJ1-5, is EPEVTQTPSHQVTQMGQEVILRCVPISNHLYFYWYRQILGQKVEFLVSFYNNEISEKSEIFDDQFSVERPDGSNFTLKIRSTKLEDSAMYFCASNRAYQPQHFGDGTRLSIL.